The sample holds a few counts of the clone carrying this T cell receptor (beta chain). This record comes from a study of blood T cells in healthy people across ages. The authors ran a second PCR of about 6 to 11 cycles using a sample-barcoded 5' primer and a J-beta primer mix. Every sample gave at least 2.5 million paired-end reads containing CDR3. TCRdb reprocessed the 5' RACE reads via MiXCR and lists one record per CDR3 protein. Of hundreds of thousands of distinct CDR3 sequences listed, more than 20% are singletons. Germline V gives CDR1 SGHVS, CDR2 FQNEAQ. The CDR3 has 16 residues. With 1 base removed from V and 0 bases from J, the gap between germline ends came to 10 bases. The same sample was also studied in work on T cells of mothers and their children.

The chain has TRBV7-8 and TRBJ1-5; D remains ambiguous. What was sequenced was blood. This TCR was recovered from a boy between 5 and 17 years old in good health. The DNA of the CDR3 is TGTGCCAGCAGCTTAGATCGGGGATATAGCAATCAGCCCCAGCATTTT. Amino acid sequence: CASSLDRGYSNQPQHF.